Following are 16 T cell receptor beta chains from one sample sequenced in a study of Ad26.COV2.S vaccination and SARS-CoV-2 variants (dated by TCRdb to the early 2020s). Library prep was done by the immunoSEQ multiplex PCR assay. In its TCRdb copy, this immuneACCESS table keeps in-frame sequences only and misses some clones. Where compared with another copy, unresolved V genes explain less than half of these, and the others have no known cause. In this sample the table shows 440,000 or so clones, about nine tenths of which occur a single time. Jointly, the top ten make up about 4.1% of the sample. The sample's treatment or condition, from its label and the paper: 15 to 20 received Ad26.COV2.S at low or high dose, single or two shots; roughly five received placebo; per-sample allocation not given. For vaccine and placebo recipients, the sequenced repertoires came from samples collected on day 63 after the first injection.

This specimen consisted of peripheral blood, obtained in a trial of Ad26.COV2.S vaccine versus placebo. These receptor sequences come from a person between 18 and 60 years old who received the Ad26.COV2.S COVID-19 vaccine or a placebo.

The chain joins TRBV19 to TRBJ2-7; possible D gene TRBD1, 5 bases. The V end lost 3 bases, the J end lost 7 bases, and 16 bases lay between the germline ends. Germline lookup yields CDR1 LNHDA and CDR2 SQIVND (reference sequence). The CDR3 extends over 14 amino acids. The CDR3 sequence is CASSIGQGIEEQYF. CDR3 sequence (DNA): TGTGCCAGTAGTATCGGTCAGGGAATTGAAGAGCAGTACTTC.

The rearrangement links TRBV29-1 to TRBJ2-7; 7 bases line up with TRBD1. Germline CDR1 SQVTM, CDR2 ANQGSEA. With V trimmed by 4 bases and J by 6 bases, 12 bases remained unmatched. CDR3 length equals 14 residues. As DNA, the CDR3 is TGCAGCGTTGGACGGACAGGTGGAAACGGCGAGCAGTACTTC. Its protein product is CSVGRTGGNGEQYF.

V is TRBV27 and J is TRBJ2-7, with 9 bases matching TRBD1. The J segment lost 2 bases and the V segment lost 8 bases, leaving 4 bases of the junction unmatched. Germline CDR1 and CDR2: MNHEY and SMNVEV (reference sequence). This CDR3 is 13 amino acids long. CDR3 amino acids: CASGWTGAYEQYF. CDR3 sequence (DNA): TGTGCCAGCGGGTGGACAGGGGCCTACGAGCAGTACTTC.

V usage is TRBV28 and J usage is TRBJ2-7; TRBD1 or TRBD2 may be the D gene (5 bases each). This CDR3 has 14 residues. CDR1 and CDR2 (germline): MDHEN, SYDVKM. The V end was cut by 6 bases, the J end by 0 bases, with 12 bases between. CDR3 sequence reads: CASRPAGTSYEQYF. The CDR3 region has the DNA TGTGCCAGCAGACCGGCTGGGACCTCCTACGAGCAGTACTTC.

The V call is TRBV6-2 or TRBV6-3, the J call TRBJ2-2; D unclear. CDR1 is MNHEY, CDR2 SVGEGT, per germline. The CDR3 sequence is 20 residues long. V was cut by 5 bases and J by 0 bases, with 25 bases left in between. For the CDR3, the DNA is TGTGCCAGCAGTAGGACGGCACATATCAGCTACCACGCGAACACCGGGGAGCTGTTTTTT. This codes for CASSRTAHISYHANTGELFF.

On this clone itself: The same CDR3 also results from other DNA sequences found in this sample. The chain links TRBV5-1 to TRBJ1-1; D is undetermined. V lost 2 bases and J lost 1, with 9 bases in between. The CDR3 has 14 residues. Germline V gene sequence: CDR1 SGHRS, CDR2 YFSETQ. The CDR3 region has the DNA TGCGCCAGCAGCTTAGACGCAGCGAACACTGAAGCTTTCTTT. Encoded protein: CASSLDAANTEAFF.

This clone appeared a single time. CDR3 DNA sequence: TGTGCCAGCAGTGACCGGCTTCAGGCTGAGCAGTACTTC. Its translation is CASSDRLQAEQYF. The J gene is TRBJ2-7, the V gene TRBV25-1; D ambiguous. CDR3 length equals 13 residues. Germline V gene lookup returns CDR1 MGHDK and CDR2 SYGVNS. The germline V and J ends were trimmed by 3 bases and 7 bases, with 13 bases remaining between them.

The chain employs TRBV11-2 and TRBJ2-3; weak D call: TRBD1 (5 bases). V was pared by 5 bases and J by 0 bases, with 9 bases between. Germline loops: CDR1 SGHAT, CDR2 FQNNGV. The CDR3 contains 14 residues. CDR3 sequence reads: CASSRTPSTDTQYF. In DNA, the CDR3 is TGTGCCAGCAGCCGGACACCTAGCACAGATACGCAGTATTTT.

This chain joins TRBV5-8 and TRBJ2-1; 7 bases line up with TRBD2. J lost 2 bases, V lost 0 bases, and 2 bases had no gene match. The CDR3 has 15 amino acids. Per germline, CDR1 SGHTS and CDR2 YDEGEE. The CDR3 DNA reads TGTGCCAGCAGCTTGGGGGAGGGGACCTACAATGAGCAGTTCTTC. It specifies CASSLGEGTYNEQFF.

This clone occurred a few times. The genes are TRBV14 and TRBJ2-7; D assignment may be TRBD1 or TRBD2 (5 bases each). CDR1 and CDR2 (germline): SGHDN, FVKESK. The length of the CDR3 is 14 residues. Trimming took off 3 bases at V and 4 bases at J, with 13 bases between the two ends. In DNA form, the CDR3 reads TGTGCCAGCAGCCAGAAAGGGACGTTATACGAGCAGTACTTC. As protein: CASSQKGTLYEQYF.

This chain uses TRBV28 with TRBJ1-2, with 7 bases lining up with TRBD1. CDR1 MDHEN and CDR2 SYDVKM come from the germline V gene. The trim removed 8 bases at V and 4 bases at J, leaving 4 bases unmatched. The CDR3 has 12 residues. In nucleotides, the CDR3 is TGTGCCAGCGAAGGGACAGTCTATGGCTACACCTTC. It yields the protein CASEGTVYGYTF.

This chain connects TRBV6-1 to TRBJ2-1, with D perhaps matching TRBD2 (6 bases). The length of the CDR3 is 16 residues. The germline V and J ends were trimmed by 2 bases and 7 bases, with 18 bases remaining between them. CDR1 and CDR2 (germline): MNHNS, SASEGT. CDR3 DNA sequence: TGTGCCAGCAGTGAAAGGGAGGCAGGGTCATGGAATGAGCAGTTCTTC. Translated, it gives CASSEREAGSWNEQFF.

The genes are TRBV7-2 and TRBJ1-5; D not resolved. Germline V gives CDR1 SGHTA, CDR2 FQGNSA. V lost 3 bases, J lost 2 bases, and 11 bases lay in between. The CDR3 extends over 15 amino acids. The chain's CDR3 is CASSFTGEGNQPQHF. The CDR3 bases are TGTGCCAGCAGCTTTACCGGGGAGGGCAATCAGCCCCAGCATTTT. Full variable domain (remainder filled in from reference TRBV7-2 and TRBJ1-5): GAGVSQSPSNKVTEKGKDVELRCDPISGHTALYWYRQSLGQGLEFLIYFQGNSAPDKSGLPSDRFSAERTGGSVSTLTIQRTQQEDSAVYLCASSFTGEGNQPQHFGDGTRLSIL.

The rearrangement uses TRBV2 and TRBJ2-2; D remains unclear. The germline CDR1 and CDR2 sequences are SNHLY and FYNNEI. Trimming removed 8 bases from V and 1 base from J, with 11 bases in between. The CDR3 consists of 14 residues. CDR3 nucleotide sequence: TGTGCCAGCGAGTATGACGGGAACACCGGGGAGCTGTTTTTT. This sequence encodes CASEYDGNTGELFF.

V and J are TRBV10-1 and TRBJ2-7; D is undetermined. Trimming stripped 6 bases from V and 1 base from J, with 10 bases between. Germline assignment: CDR1 WNHNN and CDR2 SYGVQD (reference sequence). The CDR3 consists of 13 residues. CDR3 region: CASRKRSSYEQYF. In DNA, the CDR3 is TGCGCCAGCAGAAAGAGATCTTCCTACGAGCAGTACTTC.

This chain uses TRBV2 with TRBJ2-1, with TRBD2 matching over 8 bases. Germline V CDR1 and CDR2: SNHLY, FYNNEI. There are 14 residues in the CDR3. The V gene end was trimmed by 6 bases and the J gene end by 9 bases; junction bases not matched to a gene: 10. CDR3 protein: CASRDPGLGTEQFF. Written as DNA, the CDR3 is TGTGCCAGCAGAGATCCGGGACTAGGGACTGAGCAGTTCTTC.